What follows describes a single T cell receptor (beta chain). Methods used by the authors: From reference gene primer amplification, estimates of nucleated cell counts were derived. Sequencing was performed with immunoSEQ multiplex PCR; in TCRdb, only in-frame clones are kept and a portion is missing. For V, J and clone size, that table is used; D and trimming come from the DNA. This sample yields approximately 300,000 clones, of which about 83% are seen a single time; about 1.2% belongs to the top ten. The data belong to a study of blood T cell repertoires in COVID-19. Study-wide context: T cells, B-cell-depleted T cells, or PBMCs supplied cDNA or gDNA.

The CDR3 spans 12 residues. V was clipped by 5 bases and J by 5 bases, with 9 bases between them. Germline V CDR1 and CDR2: SNHLY, FYNNEI. Sequencing was done on a sample of peripheral blood. The TCR comes from a woman in her fifties or sixties with acute or convalescent COVID-19. The genes are TRBV2 and TRBJ1-1; a possible D gene is TRBD1 (5 bases). In DNA, the CDR3 is TGTGCCAGCAGTCACAGGCAGACTGAAGCTTTCTTT. Translation gives CASSHRQTEAFF. The whole variable domain, remainder taken from reference TRBV2 and TRBJ1-1, is EPEVTQTPSHQVTQMGQEVILRCVPISNHLYFYWYRQILGQKVEFLVSFYNNEISEKSEIFDDQFSVERPDGSNFTLKIRSTKLEDSAMYFCASSHRQTEAFFGQGTRLTVV.